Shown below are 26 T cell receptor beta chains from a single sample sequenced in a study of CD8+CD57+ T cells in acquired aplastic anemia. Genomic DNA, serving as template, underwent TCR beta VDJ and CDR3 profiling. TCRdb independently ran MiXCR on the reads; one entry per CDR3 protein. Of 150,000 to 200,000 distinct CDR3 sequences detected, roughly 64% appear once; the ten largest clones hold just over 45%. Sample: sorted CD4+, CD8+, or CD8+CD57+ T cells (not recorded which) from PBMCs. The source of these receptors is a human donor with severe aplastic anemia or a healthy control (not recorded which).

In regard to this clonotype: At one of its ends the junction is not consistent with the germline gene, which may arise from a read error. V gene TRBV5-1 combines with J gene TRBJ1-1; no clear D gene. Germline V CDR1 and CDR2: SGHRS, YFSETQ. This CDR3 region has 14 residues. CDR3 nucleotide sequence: TGTGCCAGCAGGAGCCGCGGCATGAACACTGAAGCTTTCTTT. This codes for CASRSRGMNTEAFF.

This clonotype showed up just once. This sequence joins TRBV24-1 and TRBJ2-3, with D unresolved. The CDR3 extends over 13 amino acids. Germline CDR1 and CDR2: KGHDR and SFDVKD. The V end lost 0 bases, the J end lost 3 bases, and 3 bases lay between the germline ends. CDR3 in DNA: TGTGCCACCAGTGATTTGTGGACAGATACGCAGTATTTT. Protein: CATSDLWTDTQYF.

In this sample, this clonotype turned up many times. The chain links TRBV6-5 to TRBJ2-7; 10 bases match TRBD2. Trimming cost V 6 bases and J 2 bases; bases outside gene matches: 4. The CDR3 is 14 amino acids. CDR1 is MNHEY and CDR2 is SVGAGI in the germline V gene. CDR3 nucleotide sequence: TGTGCCAGCAGCACCGGACTAGCGGCCTACGAGCAGTACTTC. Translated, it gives CASSTGLAAYEQYF.

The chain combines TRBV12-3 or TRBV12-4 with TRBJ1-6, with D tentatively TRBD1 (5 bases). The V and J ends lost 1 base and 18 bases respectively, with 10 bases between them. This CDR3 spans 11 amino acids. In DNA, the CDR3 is TGTGCCAGCAGTTTAGAGTGGGACTACCACTTT. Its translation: CASSLEWDYHF.

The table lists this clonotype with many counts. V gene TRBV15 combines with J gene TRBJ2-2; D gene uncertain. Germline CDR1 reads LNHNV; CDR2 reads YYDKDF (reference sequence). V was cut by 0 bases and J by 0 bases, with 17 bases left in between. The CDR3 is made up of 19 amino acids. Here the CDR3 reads CATSRDPGYSLANTGELFF. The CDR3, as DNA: TGTGCCACCAGCAGAGACCCGGGCTATTCTCTAGCGAACACCGGGGAGCTGTTTTTT.

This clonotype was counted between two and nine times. CDR3 coding DNA: TGTGCCAGCAGTTTGTTCCCTAGCGGCGTGAACGGGGAGCTGTTTTTT. Encoded protein: CASSLFPSGVNGELFF. This chain joins TRBV12-3 or TRBV12-4 and TRBJ2-2, with TRBD2 identical over 7 bases. CDR3 size: 16 residues. Trimming cost V 3 bases and J 7 bases; bases outside gene matches: 11.

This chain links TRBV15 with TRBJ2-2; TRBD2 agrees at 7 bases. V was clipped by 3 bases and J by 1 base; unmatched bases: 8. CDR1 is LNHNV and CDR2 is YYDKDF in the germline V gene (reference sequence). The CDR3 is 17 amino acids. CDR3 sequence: CATSREERDRNTGELFF. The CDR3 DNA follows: TGTGCCACCAGCAGGGAAGAGCGGGATAGGAACACCGGGGAGCTGTTTTTT. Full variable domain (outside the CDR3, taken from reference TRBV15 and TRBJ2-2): DAMVIQNPRYQVTQFGKPVTLSCSQTLNHNVMYWYQQKSSQAPKLLFHYYDKDFNNEADTPDNFQSRRPNTSFCFLDIRSPGLGDTAMYLCATSREERDRNTGELFFGEGSRLTVL.

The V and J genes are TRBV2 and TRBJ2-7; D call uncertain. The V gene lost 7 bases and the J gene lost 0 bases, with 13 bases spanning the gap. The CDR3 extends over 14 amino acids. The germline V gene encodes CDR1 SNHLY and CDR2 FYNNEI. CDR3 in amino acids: CASTEISGSYEQYF. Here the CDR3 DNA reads TGTGCCAGCACCGAGATTTCAGGCTCCTACGAGCAGTACTTC.

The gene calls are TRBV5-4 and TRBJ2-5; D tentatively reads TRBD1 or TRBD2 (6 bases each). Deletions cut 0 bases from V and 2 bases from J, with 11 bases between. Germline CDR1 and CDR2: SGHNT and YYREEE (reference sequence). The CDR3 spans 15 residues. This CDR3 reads CASSLGRGTQETQYF. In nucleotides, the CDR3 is TGTGCCAGCAGCTTGGGAAGGGGGACTCAAGAGACCCAGTACTTC.

The CDR3 nucleotides are TGTGCCACCAGTTCAGGGGCTGGGGCCAACGTCCTGACTTTC. This sequence encodes CATSSGAGANVLTF. The chain links TRBV15 to TRBJ2-6; tentatively, D is TRBD1 (6 bases). Germline V CDR1 and CDR2: LNHNV, YYDKDF (reference sequence). V lost 6 bases, J lost 2 bases, and 8 bases lay in between. This CDR3 is 14 amino acids long.

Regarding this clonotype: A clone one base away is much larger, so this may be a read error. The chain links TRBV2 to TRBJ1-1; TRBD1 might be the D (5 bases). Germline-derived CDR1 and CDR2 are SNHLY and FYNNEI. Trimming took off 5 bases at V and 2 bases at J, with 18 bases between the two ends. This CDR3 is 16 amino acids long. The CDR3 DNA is TGTGCCAGCAGTTTTACTCCGACAGACATAAACACTGAAGCTTTCTTT. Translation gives CASSFTPTDINTEAFF.

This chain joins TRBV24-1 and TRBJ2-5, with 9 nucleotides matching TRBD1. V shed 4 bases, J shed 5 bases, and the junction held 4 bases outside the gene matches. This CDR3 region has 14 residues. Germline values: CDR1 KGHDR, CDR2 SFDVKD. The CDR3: CATSETGGWETQYF. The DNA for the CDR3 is TGTGCCACCAGTGAGACAGGGGGTTGGGAGACCCAGTACTTC.

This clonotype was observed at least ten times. This CDR3 reads CASSLGGGDPYEQYF. CDR3 sequence (DNA): TGTGCCAGCAGCTTAGGTGGTGGGGACCCCTACGAGCAGTACTTC. The chain is built from TRBV7-2 and TRBJ2-7; D may match TRBD1 or TRBD2 (5 bases each). The CDR3 sequence is 15 residues long. V lost 1 base and J 2 bases, leaving 12 bases between the germline ends. Germline CDR1 is SGHTA and CDR2 is FQGNSA.

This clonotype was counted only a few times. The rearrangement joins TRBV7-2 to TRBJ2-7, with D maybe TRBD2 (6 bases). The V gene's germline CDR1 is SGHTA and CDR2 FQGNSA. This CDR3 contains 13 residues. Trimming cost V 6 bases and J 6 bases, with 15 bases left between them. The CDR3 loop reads CASRTEFGGEQYF. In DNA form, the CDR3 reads TGTGCCAGCAGGACCGAGTTCGGGGGCGAGCAGTACTTC. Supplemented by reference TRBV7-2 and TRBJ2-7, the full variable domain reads GAGVSQSPSNKVTEKGKDVELRCDPISGHTALYWYRQSLGQGLEFLIYFQGNSAPDKSGLPSDRFSAERTGGSVSTLTIQRTQQEDSAVYLCASRTEFGGEQYFGPGTRLTVT.

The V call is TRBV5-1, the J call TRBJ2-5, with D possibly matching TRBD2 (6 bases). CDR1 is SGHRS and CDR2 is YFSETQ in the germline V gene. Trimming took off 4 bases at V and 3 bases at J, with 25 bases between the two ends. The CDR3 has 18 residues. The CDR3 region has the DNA TGCGCCAGCAGCCACCGATTATTGAGTCAGGGAGGTGAAGAGACCCAGTACTTC. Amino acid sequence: CASSHRLLSQGGEETQYF.

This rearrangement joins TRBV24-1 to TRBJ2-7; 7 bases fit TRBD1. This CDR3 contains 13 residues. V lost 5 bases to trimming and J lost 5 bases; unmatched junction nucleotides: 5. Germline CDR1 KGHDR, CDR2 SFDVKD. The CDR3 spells CATSALGQDEQYF. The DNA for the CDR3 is TGTGCCACCAGTGCCCTAGGACAGGACGAGCAGTACTTC.

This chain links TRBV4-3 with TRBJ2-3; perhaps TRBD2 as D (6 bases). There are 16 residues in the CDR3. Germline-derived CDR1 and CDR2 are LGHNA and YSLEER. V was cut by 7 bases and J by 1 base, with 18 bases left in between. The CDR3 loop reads CASTSQAGLRTDTQYF. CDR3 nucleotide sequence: TGCGCCAGCACATCCCAAGCGGGCCTACGCACAGATACGCAGTATTTT.

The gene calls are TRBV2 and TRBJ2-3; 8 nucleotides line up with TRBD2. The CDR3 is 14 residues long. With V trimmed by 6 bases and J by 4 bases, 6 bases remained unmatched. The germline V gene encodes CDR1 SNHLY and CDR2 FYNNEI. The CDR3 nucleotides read TGTGCCAGCAGGAAGCGGGAGCTCCCAGATACGCAGTATTTT. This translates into CASRKRELPDTQYF. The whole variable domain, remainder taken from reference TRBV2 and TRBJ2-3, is EPEVTQTPSHQVTQMGQEVILRCVPISNHLYFYWYRQILGQKVEFLVSFYNNEISEKSEIFDDQFSVERPDGSNFTLKIRSTKLEDSAMYFCASRKRELPDTQYFGPGTRLTVL.

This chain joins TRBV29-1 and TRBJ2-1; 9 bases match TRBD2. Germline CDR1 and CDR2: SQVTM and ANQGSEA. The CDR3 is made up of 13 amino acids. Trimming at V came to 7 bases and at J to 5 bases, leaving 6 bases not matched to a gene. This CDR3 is CSGSGGTNNEQFF. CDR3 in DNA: TGCAGCGGGAGCGGGGGGACCAACAATGAGCAGTTCTTC.

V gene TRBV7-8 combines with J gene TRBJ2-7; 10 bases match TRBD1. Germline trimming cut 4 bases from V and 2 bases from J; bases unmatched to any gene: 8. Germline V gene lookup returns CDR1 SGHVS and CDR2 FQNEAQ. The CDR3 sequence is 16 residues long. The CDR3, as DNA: TGTGCCAGCAGCTCGGGCAGGGACAGGGGCCCCTACGAGCAGTACTTC. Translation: CASSSGRDRGPYEQYF.

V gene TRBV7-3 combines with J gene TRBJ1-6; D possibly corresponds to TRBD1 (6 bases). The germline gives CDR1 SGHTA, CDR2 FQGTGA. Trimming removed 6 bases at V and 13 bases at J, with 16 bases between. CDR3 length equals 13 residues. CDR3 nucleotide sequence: TGTGCCAGCAGGACAGGAGGGTCCGATCCCCTCCACTTT. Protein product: CASRTGGSDPLHF.

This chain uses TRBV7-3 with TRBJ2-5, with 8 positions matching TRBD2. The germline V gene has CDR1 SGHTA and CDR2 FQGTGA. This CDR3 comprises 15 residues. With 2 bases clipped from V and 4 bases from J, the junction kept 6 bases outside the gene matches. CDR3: CASSLAPGLAETQYF. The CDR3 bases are TGTGCCAGCAGCTTAGCCCCCGGACTAGCAGAGACCCAGTACTTC.

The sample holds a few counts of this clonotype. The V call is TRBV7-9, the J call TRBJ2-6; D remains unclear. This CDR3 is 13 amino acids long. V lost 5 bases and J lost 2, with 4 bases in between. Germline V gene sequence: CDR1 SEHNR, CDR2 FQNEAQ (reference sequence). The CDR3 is CASSRAGANVLTF. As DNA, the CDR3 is TGTGCCAGCAGCAGGGCTGGGGCCAACGTCCTGACTTTC.

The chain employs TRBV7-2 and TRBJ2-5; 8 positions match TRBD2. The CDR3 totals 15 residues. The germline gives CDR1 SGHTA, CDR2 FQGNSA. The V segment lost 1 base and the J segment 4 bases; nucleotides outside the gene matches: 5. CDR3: CASSLDSGSTETQYF. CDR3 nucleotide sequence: TGTGCCAGCAGCTTAGACAGCGGGAGCACAGAGACCCAGTACTTC.

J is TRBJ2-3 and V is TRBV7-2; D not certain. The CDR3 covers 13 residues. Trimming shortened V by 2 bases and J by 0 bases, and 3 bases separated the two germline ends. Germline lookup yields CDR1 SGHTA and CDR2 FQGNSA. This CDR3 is CASSLLSTDTQYF. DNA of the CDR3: TGTGCCAGCAGCTTACTTAGCACAGATACGCAGTATTTT.

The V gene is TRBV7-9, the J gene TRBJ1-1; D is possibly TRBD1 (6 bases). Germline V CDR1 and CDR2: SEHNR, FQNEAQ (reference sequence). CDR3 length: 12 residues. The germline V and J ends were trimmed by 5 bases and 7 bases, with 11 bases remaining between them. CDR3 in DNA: TGTGCCAGCAGCCCGGGGGCTCATGAAGCTTTCTTT. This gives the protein CASSPGAHEAFF.